A selection of T cell receptor beta chains follows, all from one sample in a study of blood T cell repertoires in COVID-19. Only in-frame clones appear in the TCRdb table, and some are missing; sequencing was by immunoSEQ multiplex PCR. The sample has 250,000 or so clones, roughly 84% seen once. The sequenced material came from PBMCs or T cells enriched from blood (not recorded which). These receptors were obtained from a man aged 50 to 59 who had recovered from COVID-19. Each CDR3 is given with its conserved first and last residue. The D gene is left open where the match is weak. Rows give clone size only sometimes, using once, few, many, or a class for an expanded clone.

size	V	D	J	DNA	CDR3
few	TRBV2	.	TRBJ2-7	TGTGCCAGCAGTTTACAGGGGAGGCACGAGCAGTACTTC	CASSLQGRHEQYF
.	TRBV18	TRBD2	TRBJ2-1	TGTGCCAGCTCACCAGCGGGAGATCCCTACAATGAGCAGTTCTTC	CASSPAGDPYNEQFF
.	TRBV5-5	.	TRBJ1-1	TGTGCCAGCAGCTTGACAGGGACCACTGAAGCTTTCTTT	CASSLTGTTEAFF
.	TRBV30	.	TRBJ2-7	TGTGCCTGCCTAAGGAGCGGCTACGAGCAGTACTTC	CACLRSGYEQYF
.	TRBV10-3	TRBD1	TRBJ2-7	TGTGCCATCGGGTCCCGGACAGGGACCTACGAGCAGTACTTC	CAIGSRTGTYEQYF
.	TRBV5-1	TRBD1	TRBJ1-4	TGCGCCAGCAGCCCAGGACAGGGGCCGGCAACTAATGAAAAACTGTTTTTT	CASSPGQGPATNEKLFF
.	TRBV5-1	.	TRBJ2-1	TGCGCCAGCAGCTTGGAGTTCCCAGGATATGAGCAGTTCTTC	CASSLEFPGYEQFF
.	TRBV9	TRBD1	TRBJ2-2	TGTGCCAGCAGCCCTAACAGGGGGCCCACCGGGGAGCTGTTTTTT	CASSPNRGPTGELFF
few	TRBV4-3	TRBD2	TRBJ2-1	TGCGCCAGCAGCCAAGAAGGCGGGAGGGCGGGTGAGCAGTTCTTC	CASSQEGGRAGEQFF
.	TRBV3-1/TRBV3-2	TRBD2	TRBJ2-2	TGTGCCAGCAGGAGCCTTGGGGGGGCCGGGGAGCTGTTTTTT	CASRSLGGAGELFF
.	TRBV11-3	TRBD1	TRBJ1-4	TGTGCCAGCTTTCCGGGACAGGGGCCAACTAATGAAAAACTGTTTTTT	CASFPGQGPTNEKLFF
.	TRBV5-6	.	TRBJ1-1	TGTGCCAGCAGCTACCGCGTCAGGTTGGGTACTGAAGCTTTCTTT	CASSYRVRLGTEAFF
.	TRBV4-1	TRBD2	TRBJ2-7	TGCGCCAGCAGCCCCCGGACTAGCGGCTACGAGCAGTACTTC	CASSPRTSGYEQYF
.	TRBV9	TRBD1	TRBJ2-2	TGTGCCAGCAGCGCAACAGGGGGCGCGAACACCGGGGAGCTGTTTTTT	CASSATGGANTGELFF
few	TRBV12-3/TRBV12-4	TRBD1	TRBJ1-2	TGTGCCAGCATCGGGACAGACTATGGCTACACCTTC	CASIGTDYGYTF
.	TRBV7-8	.	TRBJ1-2	TGTGCCAGCAGCTCCGGAGGACAGTCTAACTATGGCTACACCTTC	CASSSGGQSNYGYTF
.	TRBV18	TRBD2	TRBJ2-3	TGTGCCAGCTCACCGAATCCCCCTAGCGGGGCGGGAGGCACAGATACGCAGTATTTT	CASSPNPPSGAGGTDTQYF
.	TRBV5-1	TRBD1	TRBJ2-5	TGCGCCAGCAGCACCACAGGGGGCCCCCAAGAGACCCAGTACTTC	CASSTTGGPQETQYF
.	TRBV9	.	TRBJ2-1	TGTGCCAGCAGCGTGTCGGGACTGAGCTACAATGAGCAGTTCTTC	CASSVSGLSYNEQFF
.	TRBV7-6	TRBD1	TRBJ2-2	TGTGCCAGCAGCCTCCTGAGGGGGCCGCCTTTGCCCGGGGAGCTGTTTTTT	CASSLLRGPPLPGELFF
.	TRBV5-1	TRBD2	TRBJ2-1	TGCGCCAGCAGCGCCCAGTCGCTAGCGGGCAATGAGCAGTTCTTC	CASSAQSLAGNEQFF
.	TRBV19	.	TRBJ2-7	TGTGCCAGTAGTGGCAGTCCCTCCTACGAGCAGTACTTC	CASSGSPSYEQYF
.	TRBV7-9	.	TRBJ1-2	TGTGCCAGCAGCTTACGGGGGGATTATGGCTACACCTTC	CASSLRGDYGYTF
.	TRBV4-1	.	TRBJ1-1	TGCGCCAGCAGCCTCGATTGGGCGGGGGGAGCTTTCTTT	CASSLDWAGGAFF
.	TRBV6-2/TRBV6-3	TRBD1	TRBJ2-1	TGTGCCAGCAGTCCCGGGACAGGGGCAGCCGTGAATGAGCAGTTCTTC	CASSPGTGAAVNEQFF
.	TRBV19	TRBD2	TRBJ2-3	TGTGCCAGTAGCACGGGACTAGCGGGGAGCACAGATACGCAGTATTTT	CASSTGLAGSTDTQYF
.	TRBV5-1	.	TRBJ2-2	TGCGCCAGCAGCCACGGACAGAGCCGAACCGGGGAGCTGTTTTTT	CASSHGQSRTGELFF
.	TRBV2	.	TRBJ1-1	TGTGCCAGCAGTGCCCGTCGAGGGACACCGAACACTGAAGCTTTCTTT	CASSARRGTPNTEAFF
.	TRBV7-9	.	TRBJ2-1	TGTGCCAGCAGCTTACAGGGAAACAATGAGCAGTTCTTC	CASSLQGNNEQFF
.	TRBV15	.	TRBJ2-7	TGTGCCACCAGCAGAGATACCTACGAGCAGTACTTC	CATSRDTYEQYF
few	TRBV5-1	TRBD2	TRBJ2-3	TGCGCCAGCTCCCGAATAGCGGGGGGAGCAGATACGCAGTATTTT	CASSRIAGGADTQYF
.	TRBV6-5	TRBD1	TRBJ2-1	TGTGCCAGCAGCCGACAGGGGGCCATCTACAATGAGCAGTTCTTC	CASSRQGAIYNEQFF
.	TRBV30	TRBD1	TRBJ1-6	TGTGCCTGGAGTGTGGACAGGGCAAATTCACCCCTCCACTTT	CAWSVDRANSPLHF
.	TRBV7-8	.	TRBJ2-5	TGTGCCAGCAGCTCCCAAAGAGGGACACCTTGGGAGACCCAGTACTTC	CASSSQRGTPWETQYF
.	TRBV19	TRBD2	TRBJ2-5	TGTGCCAGTAGTATAGGAGCCCAGAGCGGGAGAGGTGAGACCCAGTACTTC	CASSIGAQSGRGETQYF
.	TRBV18	.	TRBJ2-6	TGTGCCAGCTCACGCGCGGCCGGGGGCTCTGGGGCCAACGTCCTGACTTTC	CASSRAAGGSGANVLTF
.	TRBV3-1/TRBV3-2	.	TRBJ1-1	TGTGCCAGCAGCCACAGGGGACGTTTTACTGAAGCTTTCTTT	CASSHRGRFTEAFF
.	TRBV5-1	TRBD2	TRBJ2-7	TGCGCCAGCAGCTACGGAGCGGGATACCAAGGCGAGCAGTACTTC	CASSYGAGYQGEQYF
.	TRBV3-1/TRBV3-2	.	TRBJ2-3	TGTGCCAGCAGTCAACAGGGGACTACTCCAGATACGCAGTATTTT	CASSQQGTTPDTQYF
.	TRBV19	.	TRBJ2-7	TGTGCCAGTAGTTTCGCCCCCGGTCCATCCTACGAGCAGTACTTC	CASSFAPGPSYEQYF
.	TRBV19	.	TRBJ2-3	TGTGCCAGTAAGGGGGTCAGCTCCACAGATACGCAGTATTTT	CASKGVSSTDTQYF
.	TRBV3-1/TRBV3-2	.	TRBJ1-1	TGTGCCAGCAGCGCACAGAGATTGAACACTGAAGCTTTCTTT	CASSAQRLNTEAFF
.	TRBV7-3	TRBD1	TRBJ1-2	TGTGCCAGCAGCTCCGGACAGGGTCATGGCTACACCTTC	CASSSGQGHGYTF
.	TRBV15	.	TRBJ2-5	TGTGCCACCAGCAGTACAATGACCCAGTACTTC	CATSSTMTQYF
.	TRBV9	TRBD1	TRBJ1-6	TGTGCCAGCAGCGTAGCGGGACAGACCAATTCACCCCTCCACTTT	CASSVAGQTNSPLHF
once	TRBV7-3	TRBD2	TRBJ2-2	TGTGCCAGCAGCTTAACGTTGGTAGCGGGAGGGCCCGAAGGAACCGGGGAGCTGTTTTTT	CASSLTLVAGGPEGTGELFF
.	TRBV10-3	TRBD2	TRBJ2-1	TGTGCCACCGCGGGAGGGGGTAGGGGCTACAATGAGCAGTTCTTC	CATAGGGRGYNEQFF
.	TRBV7-9	.	TRBJ2-7	TGTGCCAGCAGCTTAGAACAGGCTTCCTACGAGCAGTACTTC	CASSLEQASYEQYF
once	TRBV19	.	TRBJ2-5	TGTGCCAGTAGCACAAAAGCGGAGACCCAGTACTTC	CASSTKAETQYF
.	TRBV7-8	.	TRBJ2-5	TGTGCCAGCAGCCAAGACAGACAAGAGACCCAGTACTTC	CASSQDRQETQYF
.	TRBV5-1	.	TRBJ2-7	TGCGCCAGCAGCTTGGGGGGCAGCCCCTACGAGCAGTACTTC	CASSLGGSPYEQYF
once	TRBV10-3	.	TRBJ1-2	TGTGCCATCAGTGAGTCTCGAGCTCAAGGCTACACCTTC	CAISESRAQGYTF